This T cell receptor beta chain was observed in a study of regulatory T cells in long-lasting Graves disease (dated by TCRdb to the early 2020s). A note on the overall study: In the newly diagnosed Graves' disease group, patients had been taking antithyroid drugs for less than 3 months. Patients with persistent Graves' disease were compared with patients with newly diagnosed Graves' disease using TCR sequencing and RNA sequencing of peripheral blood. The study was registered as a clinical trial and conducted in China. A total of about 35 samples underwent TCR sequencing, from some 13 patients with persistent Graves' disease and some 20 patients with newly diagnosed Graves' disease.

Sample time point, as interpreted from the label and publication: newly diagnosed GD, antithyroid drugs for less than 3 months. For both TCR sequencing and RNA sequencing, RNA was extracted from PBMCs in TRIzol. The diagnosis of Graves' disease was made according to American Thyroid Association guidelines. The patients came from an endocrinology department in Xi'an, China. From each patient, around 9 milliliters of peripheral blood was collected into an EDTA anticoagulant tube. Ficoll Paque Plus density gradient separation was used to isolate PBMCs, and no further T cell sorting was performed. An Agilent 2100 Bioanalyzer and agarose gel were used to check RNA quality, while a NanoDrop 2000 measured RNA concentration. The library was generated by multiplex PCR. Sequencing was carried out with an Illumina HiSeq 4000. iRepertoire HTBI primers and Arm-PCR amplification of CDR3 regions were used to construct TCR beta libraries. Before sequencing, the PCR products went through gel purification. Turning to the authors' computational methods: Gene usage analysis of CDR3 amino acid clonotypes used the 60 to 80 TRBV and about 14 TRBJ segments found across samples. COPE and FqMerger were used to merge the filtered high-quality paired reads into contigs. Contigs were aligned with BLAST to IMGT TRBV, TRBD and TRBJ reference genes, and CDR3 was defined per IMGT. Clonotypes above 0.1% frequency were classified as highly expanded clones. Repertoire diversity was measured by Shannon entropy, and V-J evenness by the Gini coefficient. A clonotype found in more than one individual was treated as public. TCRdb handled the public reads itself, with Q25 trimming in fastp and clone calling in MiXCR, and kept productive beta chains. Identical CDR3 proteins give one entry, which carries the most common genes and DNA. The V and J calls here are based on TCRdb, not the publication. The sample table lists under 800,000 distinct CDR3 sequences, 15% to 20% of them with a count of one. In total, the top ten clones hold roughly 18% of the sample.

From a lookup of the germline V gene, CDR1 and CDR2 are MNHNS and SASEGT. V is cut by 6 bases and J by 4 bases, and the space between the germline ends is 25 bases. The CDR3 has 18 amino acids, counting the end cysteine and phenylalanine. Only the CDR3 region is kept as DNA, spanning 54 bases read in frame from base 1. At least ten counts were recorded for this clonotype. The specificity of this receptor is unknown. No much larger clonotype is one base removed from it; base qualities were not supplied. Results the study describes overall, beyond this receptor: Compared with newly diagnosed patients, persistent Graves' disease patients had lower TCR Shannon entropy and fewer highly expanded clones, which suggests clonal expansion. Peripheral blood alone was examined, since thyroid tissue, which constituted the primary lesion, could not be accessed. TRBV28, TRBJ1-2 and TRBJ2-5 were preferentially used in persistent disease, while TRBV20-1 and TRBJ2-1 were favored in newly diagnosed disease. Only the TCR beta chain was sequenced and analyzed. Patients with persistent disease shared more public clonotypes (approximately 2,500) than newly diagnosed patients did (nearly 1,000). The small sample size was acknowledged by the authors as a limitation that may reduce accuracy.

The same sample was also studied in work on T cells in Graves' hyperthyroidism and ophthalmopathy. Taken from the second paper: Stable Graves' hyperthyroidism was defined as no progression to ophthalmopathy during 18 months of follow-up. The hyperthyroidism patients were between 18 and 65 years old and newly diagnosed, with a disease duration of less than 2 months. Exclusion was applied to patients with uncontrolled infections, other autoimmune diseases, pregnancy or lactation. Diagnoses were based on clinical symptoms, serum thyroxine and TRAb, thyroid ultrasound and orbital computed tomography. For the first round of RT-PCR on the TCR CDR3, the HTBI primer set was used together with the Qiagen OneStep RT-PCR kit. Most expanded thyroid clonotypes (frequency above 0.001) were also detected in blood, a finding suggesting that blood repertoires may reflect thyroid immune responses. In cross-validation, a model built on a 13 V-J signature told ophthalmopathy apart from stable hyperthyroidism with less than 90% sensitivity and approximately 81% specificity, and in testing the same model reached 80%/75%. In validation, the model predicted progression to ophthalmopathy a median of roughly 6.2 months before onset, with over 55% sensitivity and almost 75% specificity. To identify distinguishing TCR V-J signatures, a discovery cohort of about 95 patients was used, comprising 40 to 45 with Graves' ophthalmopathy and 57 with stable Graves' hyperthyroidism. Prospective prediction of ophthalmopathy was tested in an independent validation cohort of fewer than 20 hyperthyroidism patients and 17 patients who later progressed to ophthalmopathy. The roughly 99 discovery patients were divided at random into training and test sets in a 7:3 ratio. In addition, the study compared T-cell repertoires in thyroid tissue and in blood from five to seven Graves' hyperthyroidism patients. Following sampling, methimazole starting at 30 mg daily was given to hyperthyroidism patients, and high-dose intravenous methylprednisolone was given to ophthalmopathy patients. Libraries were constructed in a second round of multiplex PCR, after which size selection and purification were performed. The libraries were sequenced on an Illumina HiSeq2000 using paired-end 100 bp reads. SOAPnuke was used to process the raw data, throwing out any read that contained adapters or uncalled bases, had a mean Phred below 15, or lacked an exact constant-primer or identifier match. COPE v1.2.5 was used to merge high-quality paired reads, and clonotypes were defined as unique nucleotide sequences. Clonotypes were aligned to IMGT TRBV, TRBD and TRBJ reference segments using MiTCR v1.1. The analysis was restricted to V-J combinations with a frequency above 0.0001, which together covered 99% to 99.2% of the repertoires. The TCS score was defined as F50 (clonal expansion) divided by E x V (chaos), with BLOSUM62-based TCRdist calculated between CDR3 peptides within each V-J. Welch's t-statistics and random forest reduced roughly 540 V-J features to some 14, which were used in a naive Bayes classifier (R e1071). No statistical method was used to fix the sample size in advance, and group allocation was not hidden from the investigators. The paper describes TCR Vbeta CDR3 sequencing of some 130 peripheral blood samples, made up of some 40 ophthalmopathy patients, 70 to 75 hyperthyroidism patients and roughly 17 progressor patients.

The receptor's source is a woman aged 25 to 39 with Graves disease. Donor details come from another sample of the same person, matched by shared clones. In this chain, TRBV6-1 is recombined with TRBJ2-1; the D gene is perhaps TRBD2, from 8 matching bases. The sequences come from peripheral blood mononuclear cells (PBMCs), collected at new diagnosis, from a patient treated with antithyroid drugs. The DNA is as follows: TGTGCCAGCAGGATCTCCAGCGGGAGAGGGGGCAATTACAATGAGCAGTTCTTC. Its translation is CASRISSGRGGNYNEQFF.